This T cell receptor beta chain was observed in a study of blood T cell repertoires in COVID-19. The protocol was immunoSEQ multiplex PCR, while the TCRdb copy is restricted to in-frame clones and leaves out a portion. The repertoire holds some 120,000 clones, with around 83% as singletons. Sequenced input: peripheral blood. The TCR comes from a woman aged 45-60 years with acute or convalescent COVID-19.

The CDR3 DNA reads as TGTGCCAGCGCTAGGACAGGGGGCAATGAGCAGTTCTTC. It codes for CASARTGGNEQFF. V and J are TRBV9 and TRBJ2-1; 10 bases are a match to TRBD1. Trimming cost V 7 bases and J 6 bases; bases outside gene matches: 4. Germline-derived CDR1 and CDR2 are SGDLS and YYNGEE. The CDR3 sequence is 13 residues long.